The clone carrying this TCR beta chain was picked up many times. These data originate in a study of blood T cell repertoires in COVID-19. Study at large: T cells, B-cell-depleted T cells, or PBMCs provided the cDNA or gDNA that served as material.

The CDR3 extends over 20 amino acids. Only in-frame clones appear in the TCRdb table, and some are missing; sequencing was by immunoSEQ multiplex PCR. The sample lists approximately 160,000 clones, approximately 81% occurring once. The sequenced material came from peripheral blood. The chain couples TRBV1 to TRBJ2-6; the DNA was not used to check the table's D call, TRBD2. TRBV1 is an annotated pseudogene. The TCR comes from a woman aged 60-75 years with COVID-19, enrolled during active disease. This chain's CDR3 is CTSSQETGNHRSSGANVLTF. In DNA, the CDR3 is TGCACCAGCAGCCAAGAGACGGGTAACCACCGAAGCTCTGGGGCCAACGTCCTGACTTTC.